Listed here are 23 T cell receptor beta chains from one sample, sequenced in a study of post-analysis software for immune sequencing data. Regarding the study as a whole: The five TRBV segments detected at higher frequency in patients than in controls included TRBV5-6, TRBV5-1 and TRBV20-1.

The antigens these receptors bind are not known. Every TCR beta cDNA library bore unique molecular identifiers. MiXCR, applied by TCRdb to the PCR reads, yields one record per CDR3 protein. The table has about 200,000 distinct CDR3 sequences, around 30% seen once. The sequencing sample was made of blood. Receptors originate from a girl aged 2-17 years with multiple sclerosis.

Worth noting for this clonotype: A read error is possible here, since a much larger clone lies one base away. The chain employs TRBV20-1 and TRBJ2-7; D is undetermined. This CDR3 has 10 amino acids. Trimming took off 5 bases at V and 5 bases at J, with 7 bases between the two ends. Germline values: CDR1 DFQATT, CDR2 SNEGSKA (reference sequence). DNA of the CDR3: TGCAGTGCTGGACCGGACGAGCAGTACTTC. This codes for CSAGPDEQYF.

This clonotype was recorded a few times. The DNA for the CDR3 is TGTGCCAGCAGCATTTTAACCGGGACATTTAGCAATCAGCCCCAGCATTTT. As protein: CASSILTGTFSNQPQHF. The chain joins TRBV12-3 or TRBV12-4 to TRBJ1-5; TRBD1 is a possible D gene (6 bases). V was trimmed by 6 bases and J by 0 bases, leaving 18 bases between them. CDR3 length: 17 amino acids.

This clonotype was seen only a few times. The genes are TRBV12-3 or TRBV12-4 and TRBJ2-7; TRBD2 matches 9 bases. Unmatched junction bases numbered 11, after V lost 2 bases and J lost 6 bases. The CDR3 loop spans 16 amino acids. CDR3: CASSLYGSGGRGEQYF. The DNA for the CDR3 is TGTGCCAGCAGTTTATATGGTAGCGGGGGAAGAGGCGAGCAGTACTTC.

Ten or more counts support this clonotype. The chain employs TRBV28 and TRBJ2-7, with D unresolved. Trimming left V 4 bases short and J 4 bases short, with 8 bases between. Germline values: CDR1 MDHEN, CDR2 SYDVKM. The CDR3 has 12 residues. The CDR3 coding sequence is TGTGCCAGCAGTTCTACTATATACGAGCAGTACTTC. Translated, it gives CASSSTIYEQYF.

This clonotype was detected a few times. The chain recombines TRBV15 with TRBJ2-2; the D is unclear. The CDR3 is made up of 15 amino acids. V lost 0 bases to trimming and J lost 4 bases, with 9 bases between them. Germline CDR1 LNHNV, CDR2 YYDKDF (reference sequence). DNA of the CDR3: TGTGCCACCAGCAGAGATTTATCCACCACCGGGGAGCTGTTTTTT. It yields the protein CATSRDLSTTGELFF.

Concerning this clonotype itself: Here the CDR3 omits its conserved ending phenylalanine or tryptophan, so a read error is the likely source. Here the CDR3 reads CASSFQGASNSPLHC. CDR3 nucleotide sequence: TGCGCCAGCAGCTTCCAAGGGGCGTCCAATTCACCCCTCCACTGT. The chain employs TRBV5-1 and TRBJ1-6, with D possibly being TRBD1 (5 bases). This CDR3 is 15 amino acids long. The germline V gene encodes CDR1 SGHRS and CDR2 YFSETQ. Deletions cut 2 bases from V and 7 bases from J, with 13 bases between.

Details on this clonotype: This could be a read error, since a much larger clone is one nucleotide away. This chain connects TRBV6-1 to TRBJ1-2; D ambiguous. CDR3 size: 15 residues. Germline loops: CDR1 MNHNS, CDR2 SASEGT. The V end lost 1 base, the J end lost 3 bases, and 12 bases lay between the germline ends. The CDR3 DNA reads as TGTGCCAGCAGTGAAGTCACCGGACGGCACTATGGCTACACCTTC. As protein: CASSEVTGRHYGYTF.

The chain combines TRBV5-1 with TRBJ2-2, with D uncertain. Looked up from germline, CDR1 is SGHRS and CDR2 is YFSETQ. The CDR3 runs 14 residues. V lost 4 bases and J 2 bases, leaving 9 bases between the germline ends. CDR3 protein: CASSPDGNTGELFF. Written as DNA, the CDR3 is TGCGCCAGCAGCCCGGACGGAAACACCGGGGAGCTGTTTTTT.

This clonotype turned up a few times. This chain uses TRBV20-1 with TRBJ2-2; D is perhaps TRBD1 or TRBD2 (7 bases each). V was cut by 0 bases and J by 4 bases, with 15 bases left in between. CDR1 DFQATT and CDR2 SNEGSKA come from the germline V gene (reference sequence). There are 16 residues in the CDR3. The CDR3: CSARDPRGGGTGELFF. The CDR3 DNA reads TGCAGTGCTAGAGATCCCAGGGGGGGGGGCACCGGGGAGCTGTTTTTT.

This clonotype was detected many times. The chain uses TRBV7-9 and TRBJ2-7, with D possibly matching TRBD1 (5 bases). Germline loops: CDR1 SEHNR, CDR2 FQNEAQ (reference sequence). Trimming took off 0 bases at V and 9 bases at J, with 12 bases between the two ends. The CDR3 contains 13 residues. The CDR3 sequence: CASSLAGRGSQYF. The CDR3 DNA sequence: TGTGCCAGCAGCTTAGCTGGAAGGGGCTCGCAGTACTTC. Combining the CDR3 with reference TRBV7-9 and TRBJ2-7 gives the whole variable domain DTGVSQNPRHKITKRGQNVTFRCDPISEHNRLYWYRQTLGQGPEFLTYFQNEAQLEKSRLLSDRFSAERPKGSFSTLEIQRTEQGDSAMYLCASSLAGRGSQYFGPGTRLTVT.

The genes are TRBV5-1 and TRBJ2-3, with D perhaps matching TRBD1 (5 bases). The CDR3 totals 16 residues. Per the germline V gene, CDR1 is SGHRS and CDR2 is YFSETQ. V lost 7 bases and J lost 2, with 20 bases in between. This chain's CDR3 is CASGAKARASTDTQYF. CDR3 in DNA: TGCGCCAGCGGGGCGAAGGCTAGAGCCTCCACAGATACGCAGTATTTT.

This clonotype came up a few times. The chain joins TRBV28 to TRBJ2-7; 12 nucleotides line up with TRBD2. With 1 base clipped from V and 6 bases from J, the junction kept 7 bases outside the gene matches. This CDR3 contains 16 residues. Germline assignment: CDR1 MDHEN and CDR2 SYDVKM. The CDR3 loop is CASSLLGGLAGSEQYF. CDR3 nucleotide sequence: TGTGCCAGCAGTTTATTAGGGGGACTAGCGGGTTCCGAGCAGTACTTC. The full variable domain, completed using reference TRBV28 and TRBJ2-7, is DVKVTQSSRYLVKRTGEKVFLECVQDMDHENMFWYRQDPGLGLRLIYFSYDVKMKEKGDIPEGYSVSREKKERFSLILESASTNQTSMYLCASSLLGGLAGSEQYFGPGTRLTVT.

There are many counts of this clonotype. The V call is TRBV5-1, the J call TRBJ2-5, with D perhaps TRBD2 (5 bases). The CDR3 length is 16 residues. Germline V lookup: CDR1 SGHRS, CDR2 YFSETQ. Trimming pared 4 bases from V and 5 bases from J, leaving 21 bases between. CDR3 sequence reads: CASSTAGVISRETQYF. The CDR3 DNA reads TGCGCCAGCAGCACCGCCGGGGTAATTAGCCGGGAGACCCAGTACTTC.

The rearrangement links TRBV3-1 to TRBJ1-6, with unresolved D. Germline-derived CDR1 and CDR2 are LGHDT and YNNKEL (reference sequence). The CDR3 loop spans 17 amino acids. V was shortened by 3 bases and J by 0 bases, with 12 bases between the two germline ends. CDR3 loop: CASSQKTWVSYNSPLHF. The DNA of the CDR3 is TGTGCCAGCAGCCAGAAAACGTGGGTCTCCTATAATTCACCCCTCCACTTT.

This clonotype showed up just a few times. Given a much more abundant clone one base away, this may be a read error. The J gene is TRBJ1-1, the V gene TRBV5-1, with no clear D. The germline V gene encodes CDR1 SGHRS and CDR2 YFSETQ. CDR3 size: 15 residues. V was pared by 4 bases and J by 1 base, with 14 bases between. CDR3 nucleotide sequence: TGCGCCAGCAGCCCGACGGGCCCAGAGAACACTGAAGCTTTCTTT. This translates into CASSPTGPENTEAFF.

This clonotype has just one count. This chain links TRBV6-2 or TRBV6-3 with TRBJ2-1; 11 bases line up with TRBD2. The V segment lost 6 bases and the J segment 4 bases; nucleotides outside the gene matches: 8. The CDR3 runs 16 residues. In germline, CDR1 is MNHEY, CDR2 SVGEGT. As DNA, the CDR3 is TGTGCCAGCAGATCAGGACTAGCGGGCAGATACAATGAGCAGTTCTTC. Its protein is CASRSGLAGRYNEQFF.

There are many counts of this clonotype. The CDR3 is CASSVAVSYNEQFF. The CDR3 coding sequence is TGCGCCAGCAGCGTAGCGGTATCCTACAATGAGCAGTTCTTC. The rearrangement uses TRBV5-1 and TRBJ2-1, with D possibly matching TRBD2 (6 bases). This CDR3 contains 14 residues. Germline CDR1 SGHRS, CDR2 YFSETQ. V gave up 4 bases and J gave up 1 base, with 9 bases separating them.

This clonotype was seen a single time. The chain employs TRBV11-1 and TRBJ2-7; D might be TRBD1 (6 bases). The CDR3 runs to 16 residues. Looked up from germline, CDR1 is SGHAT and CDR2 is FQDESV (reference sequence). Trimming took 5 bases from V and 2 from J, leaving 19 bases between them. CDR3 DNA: TGTGCCAGCAGCCGAAATGTGGACAGCCACCCCTACGAGCAGTACTTC. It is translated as CASSRNVDSHPYEQYF.

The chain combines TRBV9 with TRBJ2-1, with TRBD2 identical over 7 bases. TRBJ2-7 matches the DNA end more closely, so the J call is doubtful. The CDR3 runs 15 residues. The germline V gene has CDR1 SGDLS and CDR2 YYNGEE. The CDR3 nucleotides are TGTGCCAGCAGCGTAGGCGGGAGCTCCTACAATGAGCAGTACTTC. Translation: CASSVGGSSYNEQYF.

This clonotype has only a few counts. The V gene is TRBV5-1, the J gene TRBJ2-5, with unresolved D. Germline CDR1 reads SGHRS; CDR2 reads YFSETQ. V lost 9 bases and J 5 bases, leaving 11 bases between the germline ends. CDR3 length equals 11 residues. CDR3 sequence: CATSVGETQYF. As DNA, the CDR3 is TGCGCCACCTCGGTAGGGGAGACCCAGTACTTC.

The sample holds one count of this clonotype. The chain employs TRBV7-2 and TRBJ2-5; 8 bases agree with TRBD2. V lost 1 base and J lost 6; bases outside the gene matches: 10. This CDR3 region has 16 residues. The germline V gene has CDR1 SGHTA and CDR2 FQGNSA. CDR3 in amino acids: CASSLVAGTSLQTQYF. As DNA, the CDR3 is TGTGCCAGCAGCTTAGTCGCCGGGACTAGTCTTCAGACCCAGTACTTC.

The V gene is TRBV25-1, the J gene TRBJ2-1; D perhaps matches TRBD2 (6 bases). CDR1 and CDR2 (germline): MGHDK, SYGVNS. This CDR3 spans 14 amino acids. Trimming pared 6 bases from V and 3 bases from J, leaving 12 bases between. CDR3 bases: TGTGCCAGCAGACGGGAGTGGGGCTACAATGAGCAGTTCTTC. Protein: CASRREWGYNEQFF.

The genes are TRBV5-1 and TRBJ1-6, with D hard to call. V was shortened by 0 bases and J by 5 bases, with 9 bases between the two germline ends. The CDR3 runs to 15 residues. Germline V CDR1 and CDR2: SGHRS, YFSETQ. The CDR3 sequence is CASSLEAADNSPLHF. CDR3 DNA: TGCGCCAGCAGCTTGGAGGCAGCGGATAATTCACCCCTCCACTTT.